One T cell receptor (beta chain) is described in this entry. It lacks a known antigen. No clone much larger than this one lies a single base away; base qualities are absent. TCRbeta CDR3 regions were amplified from genomic DNA using the immunoSEQ Assay, a bias-controlled multiplex PCR. On the study's bioinformatics: The number of nucleated cells in each sample was estimated from the amplification of reference gene primers within the assay. To quantify the absolute abundance of each unique TCRbeta CDR3 rearrangement, sequence reads were collapsed and filtered. For each sample, productive Simpson clonality was calculated as the square root of Simpson's diversity index across productive rearrangements. TCRdb took this table from immuneACCESS and kept in-frame rearrangements with V and J called. Such tables lack part of the clones; where checked against another copy, unresolved V genes explain under half of the gap, and the rest is unexplained. That table furnishes V, J and clone size, whereas the DNA furnished D and trimming. The sample has about 45,000 clones on record, over 80% of them singletons. The ten largest clones take up 5% to 6.5% of the sample.

These data come from a study of blood T cell repertoires in COVID-19 (TCRdb year 2020). Context from the whole study: Samples covering the acute and convalescent phases of COVID-19 were provided by collaborators in the United States, Italy and Spain. A freely available public database, intended as a resource for researchers studying the immune response to SARS-CoV-2, is where the repertoires were released. The samples were drawn from two sources: the first 160 participants of the ongoing ImmuneRACE study, and fewer than 1,500 subjects contributed by 6 global collaborators. A de-identified subject ID, COVID-19 status, age in years and sex were almost always included in the sample metadata. Deeply sampled blood TCRbeta repertoires from subjects exposed to, actively infected with, or recovered from COVID-19 were included in the dataset. HLA class I and class II types, where available, came from metadata supplied by the sample provider rather than from assay-based typing. The prospective study material was composed of cDNA or gDNA derived from T cells, B-cell-depleted T cells, or PBMCs.

CDR1 and CDR2 (MNHEY, SVGAGI) derive from the germline V gene. The CDR3, from cysteine to phenylalanine, totals 13 residues. Left in the record is the CDR3 DNA by itself, 39 bases read in frame from the first base. V sheds 10 bases and J sheds 1 base, leaving 13 bases between their ends. Collaborating institutions collected whole blood in K2EDTA tubes following their own protocols. For TCRbeta analysis, collaborators shipped samples in one of three forms: frozen whole blood, isolated PBMCs, or DNA extracted from either of those sample types. Study-wide conclusions, independent of this receptor: The quantity of clinical and demographic metadata differed by source and by participant and was supplied without curation.

The sequence was collected from a man aged 50-59 years with active COVID-19. The specimen was peripheral blood. The chain is made from TRBV6-5 and TRBJ1-1; the D gene is possibly TRBD1, with 5 bases matching. The CDR3 is CAIETASNTEAFF. The bases read TGTGCCATCGAGACAGCTTCGAACACTGAAGCTTTCTTT.